This T cell receptor (beta chain) was recovered during a study of T-cell reconstitution after alpha-beta-depleted transplantation in children. This clonotype was seen at least ten times. Antigen: not known. Trimming pared 5 bases from V and 6 bases from J, leaving 14 bases between. CDR3 length: 13 amino acids. Per germline, CDR1 SEHNR and CDR2 FQNEAQ (reference sequence). Construction of the TCRbeta library involved unique molecular identifiers. TCRdb used MiXCR to reprocess the PCR reads, holding one entry per CDR3 protein. Among hundreds of thousands of distinct CDR3 sequences listed, almost 8% were seen once. General study findings and limits: High day-60 TCRbeta diversity in some patients came from surviving recipient T cells and thymic progenitors. From newly produced T cells came most of the T-cell counts and diversity one year after transplant. Approximately two months post-transplant, alpha-beta T cells reportedly originated from several hundred expanded graft clones.

This sequence originates from a female patient aged 2-15 years who had a stem cell transplant for Fanconi anemia, so the T cells may come from the graft donor. The source material was peripheral blood, sampled 360 days after TCRalphabeta/CD19-depleted stem cell transplant. The rearrangement joins TRBV7-9 to TRBJ2-7, with D perhaps TRBD1 (6 bases). The CDR3 DNA reads as TGTGCCAGCAGCCATGGACAGTCCATCGAGCAGTACTTC. Residues: CASSHGQSIEQYF.